This T cell receptor (beta chain) was captured in a study of blood T cells in healthy people across ages. Study-level background: The template switching approach captured approximately one barcoded beta molecule for every two T cells.

Then a second PCR, running roughly 7 to 11 cycles, was carried out with a sample-barcoded 5' primer and a J-beta primer mix. Each CDR3 protein is one row after TCRdb ran MiXCR on the 5' RACE reads. The repertoire holds about 970,000 distinct CDR3 sequences, with around 54% as singletons. V was clipped by 4 bases and J by 9 bases; unmatched bases: 24. The CDR3 consists of 18 residues. Germline lookup yields CDR1 DFQATT and CDR2 SNEGSKA (reference sequence). Concerning this clonotype: Its antigen is not known.

The amount of total RNA extracted per sample was at least 5.5 micrograms. Study-level findings and limits: Naive and antigen-experienced cells could not be conclusively compared, given unsorted PBMCs.

Sequencing was done on a sample of blood. This chain uses TRBV20-1 with TRBJ2-1, with 7 bases lining up with TRBD2. This sequence originates from a woman aged 55-75 years in good health. DNA of the CDR3: TGCAGTGCTAACATGCAGAGAGCGGCGAGACTAGCTGACGGTGAGCAGTTCTTC. Encoded protein: CSANMQRAARLADGEQFF.